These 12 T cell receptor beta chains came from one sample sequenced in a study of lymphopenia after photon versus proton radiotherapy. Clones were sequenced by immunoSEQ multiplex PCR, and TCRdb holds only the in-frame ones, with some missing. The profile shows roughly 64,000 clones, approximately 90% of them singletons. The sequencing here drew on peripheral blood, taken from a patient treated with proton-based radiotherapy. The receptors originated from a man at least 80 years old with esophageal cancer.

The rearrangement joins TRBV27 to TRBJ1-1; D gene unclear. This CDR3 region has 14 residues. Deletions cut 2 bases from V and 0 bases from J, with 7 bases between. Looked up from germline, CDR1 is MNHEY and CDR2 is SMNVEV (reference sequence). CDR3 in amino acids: CASSLRRMNTEAFF. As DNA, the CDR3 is TGTGCCAGCAGTTTACGGAGAATGAACACTGAAGCTTTCTTT.

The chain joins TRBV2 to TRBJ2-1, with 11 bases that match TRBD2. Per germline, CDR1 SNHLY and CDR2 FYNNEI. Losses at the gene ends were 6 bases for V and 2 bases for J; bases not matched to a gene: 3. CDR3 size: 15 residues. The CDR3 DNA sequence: TGTGCCAGCAGCAAACTAGCGGGGGCCTACAATGAGCAGTTCTTC. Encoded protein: CASSKLAGAYNEQFF.

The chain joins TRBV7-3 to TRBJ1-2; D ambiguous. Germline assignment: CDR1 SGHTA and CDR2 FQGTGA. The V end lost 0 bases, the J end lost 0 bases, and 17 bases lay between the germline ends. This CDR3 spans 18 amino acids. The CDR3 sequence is CASSLTPAVSGSNYGYTF. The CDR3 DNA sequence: TGTGCCAGCAGCTTAACCCCTGCAGTTTCGGGATCTAACTATGGCTACACCTTC.

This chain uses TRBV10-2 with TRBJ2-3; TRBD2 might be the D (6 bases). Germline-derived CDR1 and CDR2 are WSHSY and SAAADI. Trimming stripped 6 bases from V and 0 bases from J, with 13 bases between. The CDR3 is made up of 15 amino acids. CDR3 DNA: TGCGCCAGCAGCCCGGCGGGACTTAGCACAGATACGCAGTATTTT. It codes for CASSPAGLSTDTQYF.

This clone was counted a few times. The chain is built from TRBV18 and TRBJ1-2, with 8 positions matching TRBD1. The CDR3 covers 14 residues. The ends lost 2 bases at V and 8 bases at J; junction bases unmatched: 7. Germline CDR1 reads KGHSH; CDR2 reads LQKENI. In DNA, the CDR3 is TGTGCCAGCTCACCAACAGGGGGATGGCGCGGCTACACCTTC. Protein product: CASSPTGGWRGYTF.

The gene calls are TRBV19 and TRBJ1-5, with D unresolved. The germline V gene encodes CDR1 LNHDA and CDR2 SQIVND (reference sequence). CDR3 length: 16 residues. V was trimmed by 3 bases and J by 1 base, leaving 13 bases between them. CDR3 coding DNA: TGTGCCAGTAGTATTAGTTCCCATAGGAGCAATCAGCCCCAGCATTTT. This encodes CASSISSHRSNQPQHF.

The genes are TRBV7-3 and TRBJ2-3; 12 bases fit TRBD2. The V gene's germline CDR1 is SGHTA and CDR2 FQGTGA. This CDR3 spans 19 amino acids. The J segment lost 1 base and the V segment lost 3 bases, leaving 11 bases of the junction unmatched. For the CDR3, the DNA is TGTGCCAGCAGCTTCCTAGCGGGGGGGACTCGACTTCGCACAGATACGCAGTATTTT. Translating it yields CASSFLAGGTRLRTDTQYF.

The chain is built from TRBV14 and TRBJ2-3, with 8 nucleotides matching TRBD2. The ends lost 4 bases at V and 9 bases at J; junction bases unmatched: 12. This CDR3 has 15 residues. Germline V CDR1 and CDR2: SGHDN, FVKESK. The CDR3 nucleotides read TGTGCCAGCAGCCTTCGGGGGGGTCCCGCGGGAACGCAGTATTTT. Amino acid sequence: CASSLRGGPAGTQYF.

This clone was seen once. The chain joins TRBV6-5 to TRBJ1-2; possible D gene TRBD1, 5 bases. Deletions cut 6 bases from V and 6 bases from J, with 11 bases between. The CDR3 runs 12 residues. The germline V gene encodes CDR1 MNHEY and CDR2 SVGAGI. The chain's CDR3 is CASRRGIHGYTF. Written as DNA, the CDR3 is TGTGCCAGCAGGAGGGGTATCCATGGCTACACCTTC.

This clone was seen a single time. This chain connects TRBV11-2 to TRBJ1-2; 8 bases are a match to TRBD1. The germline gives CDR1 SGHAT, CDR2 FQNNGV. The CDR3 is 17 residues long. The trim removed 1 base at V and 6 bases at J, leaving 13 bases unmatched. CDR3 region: CASSLALGGQEKDGYTF. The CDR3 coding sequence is TGTGCCAGCAGCTTAGCTTTAGGGGGACAGGAAAAGGATGGCTACACCTTC.

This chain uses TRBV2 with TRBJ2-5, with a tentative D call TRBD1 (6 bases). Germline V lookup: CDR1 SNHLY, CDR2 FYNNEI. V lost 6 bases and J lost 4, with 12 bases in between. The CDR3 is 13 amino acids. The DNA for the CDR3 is TGTGCCAGCAGGTTGCAGGGGCGAGAGACCCAGTACTTC. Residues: CASRLQGRETQYF.

The CDR3 loop is CASSLGRNTIYF. CDR3 bases: TGTGCCAGCAGCTTGGGCCGAAACACCATATATTTT. The chain couples TRBV7-2 to TRBJ1-3, with unresolved D. Trimming shortened V by 3 bases and J by 5 bases, and 5 bases separated the two germline ends. CDR1 is SGHTA and CDR2 is FQGNSA in the germline V gene. This CDR3 spans 12 amino acids.